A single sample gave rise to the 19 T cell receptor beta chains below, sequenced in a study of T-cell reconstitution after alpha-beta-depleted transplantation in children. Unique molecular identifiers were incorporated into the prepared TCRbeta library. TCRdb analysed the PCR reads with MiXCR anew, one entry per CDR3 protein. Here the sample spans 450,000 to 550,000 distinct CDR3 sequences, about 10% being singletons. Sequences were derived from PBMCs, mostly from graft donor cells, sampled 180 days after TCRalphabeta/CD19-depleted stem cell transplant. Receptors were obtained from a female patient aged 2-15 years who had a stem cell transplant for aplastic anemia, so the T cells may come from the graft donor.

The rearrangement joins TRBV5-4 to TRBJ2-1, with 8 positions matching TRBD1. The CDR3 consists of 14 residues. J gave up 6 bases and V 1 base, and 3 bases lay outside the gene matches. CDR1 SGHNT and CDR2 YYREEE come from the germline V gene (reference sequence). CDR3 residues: CASSLRQGSNEQFF. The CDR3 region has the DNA TGTGCCAGCAGCTTGCGACAGGGGTCCAATGAGCAGTTCTTC.

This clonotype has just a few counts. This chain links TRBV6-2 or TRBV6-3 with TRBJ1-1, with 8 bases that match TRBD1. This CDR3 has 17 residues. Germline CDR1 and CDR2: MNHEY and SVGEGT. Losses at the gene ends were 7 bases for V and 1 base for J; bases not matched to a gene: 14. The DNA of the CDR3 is TGTGCCAGCAAGTCTATAATACAGGGGGGACAGAACACTGAAGCTTTCTTT. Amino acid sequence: CASKSIIQGGQNTEAFF.

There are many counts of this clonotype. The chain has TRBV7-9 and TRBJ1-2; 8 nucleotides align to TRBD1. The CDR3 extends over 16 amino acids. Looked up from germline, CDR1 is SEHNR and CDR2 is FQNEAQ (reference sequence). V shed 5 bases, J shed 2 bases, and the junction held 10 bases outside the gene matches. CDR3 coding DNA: TGTGCCAGCAGCAACTTCCGGGACAGGACCAACTATGGCTACACCTTC. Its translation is CASSNFRDRTNYGYTF.

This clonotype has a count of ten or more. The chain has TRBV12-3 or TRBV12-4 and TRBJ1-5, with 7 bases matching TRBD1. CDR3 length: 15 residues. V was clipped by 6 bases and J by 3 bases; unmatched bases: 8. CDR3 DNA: TGTGCCAGCAGCCCTGCGGACAGGCTCAATCAGCCCCAGCATTTT. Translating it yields CASSPADRLNQPQHF.

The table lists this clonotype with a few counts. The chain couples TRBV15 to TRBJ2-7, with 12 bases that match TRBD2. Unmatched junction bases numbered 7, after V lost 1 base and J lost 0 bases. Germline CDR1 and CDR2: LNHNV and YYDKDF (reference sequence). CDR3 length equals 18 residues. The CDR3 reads CATSRGGSTSGSSYEQYF. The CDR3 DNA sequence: TGTGCCACCAGCAGAGGCGGATCGACTAGCGGGAGCTCCTACGAGCAGTACTTC.

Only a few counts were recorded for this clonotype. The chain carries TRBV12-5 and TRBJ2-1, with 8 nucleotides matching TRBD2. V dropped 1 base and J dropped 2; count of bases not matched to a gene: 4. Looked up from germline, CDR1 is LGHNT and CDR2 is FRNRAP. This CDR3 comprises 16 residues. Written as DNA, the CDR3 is TGTGCTAGTGGTTTGGGAACTAGCGGAACCTACAATGAGCAGTTCTTC. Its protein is CASGLGTSGTYNEQFF.

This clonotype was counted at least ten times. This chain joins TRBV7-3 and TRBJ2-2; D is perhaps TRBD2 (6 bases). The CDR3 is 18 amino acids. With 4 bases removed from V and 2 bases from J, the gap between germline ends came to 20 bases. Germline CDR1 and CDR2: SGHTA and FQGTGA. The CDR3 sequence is CASSYDLPGLLNTGELFF. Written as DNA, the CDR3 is TGTGCCAGCAGCTATGACCTCCCGGGACTCCTAAACACCGGGGAGCTGTTTTTT.

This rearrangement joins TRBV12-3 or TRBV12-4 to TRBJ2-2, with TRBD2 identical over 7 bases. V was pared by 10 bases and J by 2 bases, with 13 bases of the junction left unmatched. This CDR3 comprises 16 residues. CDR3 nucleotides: TGTGCCATCACAGAAAGGGGACTAATAAACACCGGGGAGCTGTTTTTT. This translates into CAITERGLINTGELFF.

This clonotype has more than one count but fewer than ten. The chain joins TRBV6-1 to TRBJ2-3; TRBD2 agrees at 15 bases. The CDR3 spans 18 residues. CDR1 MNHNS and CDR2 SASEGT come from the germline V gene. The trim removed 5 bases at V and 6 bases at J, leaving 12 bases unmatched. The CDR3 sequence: CASSRLGTSGRKSDTQYF. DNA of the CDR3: TGTGCCAGCAGTCGGCTCGGGACTAGCGGGAGGAAGTCGGATACGCAGTATTTT.

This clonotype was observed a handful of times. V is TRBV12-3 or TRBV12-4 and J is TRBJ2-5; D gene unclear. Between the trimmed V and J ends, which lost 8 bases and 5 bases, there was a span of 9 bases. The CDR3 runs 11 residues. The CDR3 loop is CASATLETQYF. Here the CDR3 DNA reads TGTGCCAGCGCCACCCTGGAGACCCAGTACTTC.

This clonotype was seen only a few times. In nucleotides, the CDR3 is TGTGCCAGCAGTTTATGGAATGAGCAGTTCTTC. It is translated as CASSLWNEQFF. J is TRBJ2-1 and V is TRBV12-3 or TRBV12-4; D unclear. The V and J ends lost 2 bases and 7 bases respectively, with 3 bases between them. CDR3 length: 11 amino acids.

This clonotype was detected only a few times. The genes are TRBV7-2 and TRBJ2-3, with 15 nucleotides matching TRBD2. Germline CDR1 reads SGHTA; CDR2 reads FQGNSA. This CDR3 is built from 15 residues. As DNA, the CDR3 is TGTACTTCAAGGGGACTAGCGGGAGGTACAGATACGCAGTATTTT. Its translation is CTSRGLAGGTDTQYF.

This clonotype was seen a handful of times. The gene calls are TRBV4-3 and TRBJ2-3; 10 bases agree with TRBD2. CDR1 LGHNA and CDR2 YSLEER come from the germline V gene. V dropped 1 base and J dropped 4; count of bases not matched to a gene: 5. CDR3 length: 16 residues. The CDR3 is CASSQALAGDPDTQYF. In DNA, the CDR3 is TGCGCCAGCAGCCAAGCCCTAGCGGGAGATCCAGATACGCAGTATTTT.

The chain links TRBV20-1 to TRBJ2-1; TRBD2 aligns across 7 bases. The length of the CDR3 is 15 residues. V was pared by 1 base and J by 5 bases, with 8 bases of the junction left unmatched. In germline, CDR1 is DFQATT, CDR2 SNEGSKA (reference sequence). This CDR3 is CSARGGGRMHNEQFF. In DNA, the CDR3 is TGCAGTGCTAGAGGCGGCGGGAGAATGCACAATGAGCAGTTCTTC.

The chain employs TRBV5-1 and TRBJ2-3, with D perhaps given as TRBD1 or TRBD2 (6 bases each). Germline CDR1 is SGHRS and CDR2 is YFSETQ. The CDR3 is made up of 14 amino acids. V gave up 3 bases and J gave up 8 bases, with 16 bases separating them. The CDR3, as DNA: TGCGCCAGCAGCTCGGGGGCGAAACCCGCTACGCAGTATTTT. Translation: CASSSGAKPATQYF. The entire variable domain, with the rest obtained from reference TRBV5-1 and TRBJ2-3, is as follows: KAGVTQTPRYLIKTRGQQVTLSCSPISGHRSVSWYQQTPGQGLQFLFEYFSETQRNKGNFPGRFSGRQFSNSRSEMNVSTLELGDSALYLCASSSGAKPATQYFGPGTRLTVL.

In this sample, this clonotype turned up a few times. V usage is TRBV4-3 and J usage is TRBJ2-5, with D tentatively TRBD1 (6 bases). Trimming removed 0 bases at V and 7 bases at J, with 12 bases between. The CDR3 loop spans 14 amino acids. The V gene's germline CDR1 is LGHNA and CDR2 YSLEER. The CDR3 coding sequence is TGCGCCAGCAGCCAAGATCCAGGGGATGGGACCCAGTACTTC. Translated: CASSQDPGDGTQYF.

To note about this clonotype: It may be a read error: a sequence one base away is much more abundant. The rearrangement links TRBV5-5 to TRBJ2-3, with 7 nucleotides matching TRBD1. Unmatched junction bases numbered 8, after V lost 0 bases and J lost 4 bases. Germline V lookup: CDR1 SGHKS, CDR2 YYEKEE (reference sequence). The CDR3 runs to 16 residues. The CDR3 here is CASSLGDIGGADTQYF. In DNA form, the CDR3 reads TGTGCCAGCAGCTTGGGGGATATAGGGGGCGCAGATACGCAGTATTTT.

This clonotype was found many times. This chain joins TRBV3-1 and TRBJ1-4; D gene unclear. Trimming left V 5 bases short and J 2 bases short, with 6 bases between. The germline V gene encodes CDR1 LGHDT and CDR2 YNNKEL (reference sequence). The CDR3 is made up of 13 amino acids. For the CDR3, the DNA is TGTGCCAGCAGCGCCGGGACTAATGAAAAACTGTTTTTT. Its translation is CASSAGTNEKLFF.

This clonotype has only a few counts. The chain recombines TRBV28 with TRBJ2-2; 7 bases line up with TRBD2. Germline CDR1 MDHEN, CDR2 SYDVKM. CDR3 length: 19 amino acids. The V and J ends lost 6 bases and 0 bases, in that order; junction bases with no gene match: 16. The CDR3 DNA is TGTGCCAGCAGGGAGGGTGCGGGAGCGATATGGTCGAACACCGGGGAGCTGTTTTTT. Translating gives CASREGAGAIWSNTGELFF.